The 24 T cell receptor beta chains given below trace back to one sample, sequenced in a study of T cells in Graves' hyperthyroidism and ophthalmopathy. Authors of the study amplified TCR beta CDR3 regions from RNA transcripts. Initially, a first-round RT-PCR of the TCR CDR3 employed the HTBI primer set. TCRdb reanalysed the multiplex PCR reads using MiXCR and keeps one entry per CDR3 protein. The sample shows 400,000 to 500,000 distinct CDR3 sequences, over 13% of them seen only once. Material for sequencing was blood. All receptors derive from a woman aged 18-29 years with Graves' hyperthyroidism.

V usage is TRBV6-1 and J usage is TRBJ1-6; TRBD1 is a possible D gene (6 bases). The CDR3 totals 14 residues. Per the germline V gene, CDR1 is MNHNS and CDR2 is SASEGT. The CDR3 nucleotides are TGTGTCAGTGCCCCCAGGGGTGGAGATTCACCCCTCCACTTT. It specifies CVSAPRGGDSPLHF.

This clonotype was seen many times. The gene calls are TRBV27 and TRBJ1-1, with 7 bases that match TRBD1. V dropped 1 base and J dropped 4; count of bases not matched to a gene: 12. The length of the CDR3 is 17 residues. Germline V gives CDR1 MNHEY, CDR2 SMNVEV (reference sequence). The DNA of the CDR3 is TGTGCCAGCAGTTTATTTGGACAGGCTGTGGGGTTCACTGAAGCTTTCTTT. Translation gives CASSLFGQAVGFTEAFF.

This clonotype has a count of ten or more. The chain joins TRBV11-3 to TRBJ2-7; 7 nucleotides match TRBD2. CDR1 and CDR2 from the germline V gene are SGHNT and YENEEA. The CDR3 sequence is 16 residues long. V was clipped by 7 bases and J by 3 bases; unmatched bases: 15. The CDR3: CASTNPSSGKGYEQYF. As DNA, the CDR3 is TGTGCCAGCACCAACCCGAGCAGCGGGAAAGGCTACGAGCAGTACTTC.

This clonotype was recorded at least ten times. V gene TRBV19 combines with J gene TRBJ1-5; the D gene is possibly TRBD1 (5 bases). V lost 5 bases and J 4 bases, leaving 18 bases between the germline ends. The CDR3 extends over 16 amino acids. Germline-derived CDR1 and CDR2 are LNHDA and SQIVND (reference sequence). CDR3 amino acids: CASSATGTEPNQPQHF. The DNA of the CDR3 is TGTGCCAGTAGTGCTACCGGGACGGAACCAAATCAGCCCCAGCATTTT.

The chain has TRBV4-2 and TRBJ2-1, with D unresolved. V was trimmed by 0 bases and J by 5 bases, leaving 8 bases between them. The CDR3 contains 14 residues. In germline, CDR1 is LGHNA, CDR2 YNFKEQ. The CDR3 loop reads CASSQDMADNEQFF. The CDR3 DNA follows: TGTGCCAGCAGCCAAGATATGGCTGACAATGAGCAGTTCTTC.

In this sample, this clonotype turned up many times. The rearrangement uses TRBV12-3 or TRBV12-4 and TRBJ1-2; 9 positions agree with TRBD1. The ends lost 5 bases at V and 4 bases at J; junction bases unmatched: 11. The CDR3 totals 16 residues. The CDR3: CASSPGTGPNLYGYTF. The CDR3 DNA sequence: TGTGCCAGCAGTCCAGGGACAGGGCCAAACCTCTATGGCTACACCTTC.

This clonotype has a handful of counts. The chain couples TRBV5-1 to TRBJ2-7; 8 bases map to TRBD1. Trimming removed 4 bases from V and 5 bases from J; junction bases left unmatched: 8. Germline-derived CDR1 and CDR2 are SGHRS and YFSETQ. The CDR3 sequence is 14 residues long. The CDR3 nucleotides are TGCGCCAGCAGCGTCCGGGACAGGTTTCACGAGCAGTACTTC. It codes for CASSVRDRFHEQYF.

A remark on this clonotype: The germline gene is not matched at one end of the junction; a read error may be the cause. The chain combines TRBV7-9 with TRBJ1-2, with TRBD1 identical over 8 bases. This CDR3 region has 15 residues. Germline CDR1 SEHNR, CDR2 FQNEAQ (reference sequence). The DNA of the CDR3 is TGTGCCAGCAGCATTCCTGACAGGGGCAACTATGGCTTCACCTTC. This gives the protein CASSIPDRGNYGFTF.

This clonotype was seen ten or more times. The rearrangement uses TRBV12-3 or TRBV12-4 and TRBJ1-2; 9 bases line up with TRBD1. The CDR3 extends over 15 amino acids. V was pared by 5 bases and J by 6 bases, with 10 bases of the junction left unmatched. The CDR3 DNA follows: TGTGCCAGCAGTCCGACCGGGACAGGGATCAATGGCTACACCTTC. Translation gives CASSPTGTGINGYTF.

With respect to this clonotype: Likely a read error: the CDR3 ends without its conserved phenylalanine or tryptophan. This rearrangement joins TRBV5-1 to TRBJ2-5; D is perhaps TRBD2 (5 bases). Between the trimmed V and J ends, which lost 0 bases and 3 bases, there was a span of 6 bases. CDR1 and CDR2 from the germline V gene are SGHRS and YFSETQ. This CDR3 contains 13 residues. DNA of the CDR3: TGCGCCAGCAGCTTGGTGCGGGAAGAGACCCAGTACCTC. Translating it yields CASSLVREETQYL.

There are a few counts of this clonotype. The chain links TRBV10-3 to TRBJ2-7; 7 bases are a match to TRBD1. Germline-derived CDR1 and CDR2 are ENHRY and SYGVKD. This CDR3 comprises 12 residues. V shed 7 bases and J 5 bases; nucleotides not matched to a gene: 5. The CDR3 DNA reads TGTGCCATCAATGGAGACAGGGACGAGCAGTACTTC. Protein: CAINGDRDEQYF.

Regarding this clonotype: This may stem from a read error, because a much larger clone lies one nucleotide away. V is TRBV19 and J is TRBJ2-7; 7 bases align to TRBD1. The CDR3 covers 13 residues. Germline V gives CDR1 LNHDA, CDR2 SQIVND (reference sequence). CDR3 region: CASRTGQSDELYF. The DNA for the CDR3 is TGTGCCAGTAGGACGGGACAGAGCGACGAGCTGTACTTC.

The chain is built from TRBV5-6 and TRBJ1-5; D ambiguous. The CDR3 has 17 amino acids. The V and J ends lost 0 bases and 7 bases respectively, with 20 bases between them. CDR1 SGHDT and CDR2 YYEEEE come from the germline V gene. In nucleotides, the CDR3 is TGTGCCAGCAGCTTGGCCAACGGGATGAGGGCAGAACAGCCCCAGCATTTT. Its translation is CASSLANGMRAEQPQHF. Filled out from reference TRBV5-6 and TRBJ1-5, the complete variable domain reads DAGVTQSPTHLIKTRGQQVTLRCSPKSGHDTVSWYQQALGQGPQFIFQYYEEEERQRGNFPDRFSGHQFPNYSSELNVNALLLGDSALYLCASSLANGMRAEQPQHFGDGTRLSIL.

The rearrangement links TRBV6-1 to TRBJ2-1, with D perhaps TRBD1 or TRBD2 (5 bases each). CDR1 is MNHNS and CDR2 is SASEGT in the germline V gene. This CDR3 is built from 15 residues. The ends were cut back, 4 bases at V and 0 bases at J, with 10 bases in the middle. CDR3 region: CASSAGTYSYNEQFF. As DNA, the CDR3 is TGTGCCAGCAGTGCTGGGACGTACTCCTACAATGAGCAGTTCTTC.

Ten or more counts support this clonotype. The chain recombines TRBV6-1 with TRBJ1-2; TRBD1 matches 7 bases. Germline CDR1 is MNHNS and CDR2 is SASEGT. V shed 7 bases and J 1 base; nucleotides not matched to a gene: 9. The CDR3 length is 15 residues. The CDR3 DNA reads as TGTGCCAGCATCAAGACAGGGTTGGGTAACTATGGCTACACCTTC. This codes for CASIKTGLGNYGYTF.

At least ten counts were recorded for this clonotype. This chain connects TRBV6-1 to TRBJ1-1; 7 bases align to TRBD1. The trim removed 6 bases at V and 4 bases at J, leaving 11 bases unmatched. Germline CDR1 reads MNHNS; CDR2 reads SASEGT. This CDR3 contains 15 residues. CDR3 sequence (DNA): TGTGCCAGCAGACTTTTCGACAGGGTCCCCACTGAAGCTTTCTTT. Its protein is CASRLFDRVPTEAFF.

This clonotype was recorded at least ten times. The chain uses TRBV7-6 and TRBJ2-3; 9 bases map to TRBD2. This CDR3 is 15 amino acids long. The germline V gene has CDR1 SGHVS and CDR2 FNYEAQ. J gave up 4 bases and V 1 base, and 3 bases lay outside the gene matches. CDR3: CASSLVAGVPDTQYF. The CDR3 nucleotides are TGTGCCAGCAGCTTAGTAGCGGGAGTTCCAGATACGCAGTATTTT.

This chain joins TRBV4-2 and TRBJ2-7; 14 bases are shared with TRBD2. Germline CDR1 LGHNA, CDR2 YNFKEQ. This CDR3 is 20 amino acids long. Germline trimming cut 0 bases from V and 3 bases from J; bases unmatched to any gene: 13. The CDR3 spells CASSQDGTSGSNFRLYEQYV. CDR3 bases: TGTGCCAGCAGCCAAGATGGGACTAGCGGGAGTAATTTTCGACTCTACGAGCAGTACGTC.

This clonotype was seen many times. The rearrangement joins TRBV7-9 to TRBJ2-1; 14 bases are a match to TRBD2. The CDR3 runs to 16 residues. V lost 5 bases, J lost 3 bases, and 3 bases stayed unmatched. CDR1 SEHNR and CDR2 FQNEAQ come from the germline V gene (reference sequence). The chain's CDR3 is CASSGGTSGSYNEQFF. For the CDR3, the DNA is TGTGCCAGCAGCGGAGGGACTAGCGGGAGCTACAATGAGCAGTTCTTC.

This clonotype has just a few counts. The CDR3 sequence is CARPPRAGANVLTF. Written as DNA, the CDR3 is TGTGCCAGACCCCCCAGGGCTGGGGCCAACGTCCTGACTTTC. This sequence joins TRBV5-8 and TRBJ2-6; D is possibly TRBD1 (5 bases). V was cut by 8 bases and J by 2 bases, with 11 bases left in between. Per germline, CDR1 SGHTS and CDR2 YDEGEE. The CDR3 is 14 amino acids.

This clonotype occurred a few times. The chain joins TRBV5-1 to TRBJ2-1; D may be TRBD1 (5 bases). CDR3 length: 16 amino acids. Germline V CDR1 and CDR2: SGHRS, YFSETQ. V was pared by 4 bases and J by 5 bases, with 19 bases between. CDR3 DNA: TGCGCCAGCAGCATTGGACCGACAAGACAGAACAATGAGCAGTTCTTC. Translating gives CASSIGPTRQNNEQFF.

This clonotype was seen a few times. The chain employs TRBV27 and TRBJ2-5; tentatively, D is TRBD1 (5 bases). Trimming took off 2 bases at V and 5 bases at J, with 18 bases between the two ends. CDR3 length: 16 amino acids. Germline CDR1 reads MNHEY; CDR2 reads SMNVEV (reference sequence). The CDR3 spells CASSLLKGLGLETQYF. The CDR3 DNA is TGTGCCAGCAGTTTACTTAAGGGGCTCGGTCTGGAGACCCAGTACTTC.

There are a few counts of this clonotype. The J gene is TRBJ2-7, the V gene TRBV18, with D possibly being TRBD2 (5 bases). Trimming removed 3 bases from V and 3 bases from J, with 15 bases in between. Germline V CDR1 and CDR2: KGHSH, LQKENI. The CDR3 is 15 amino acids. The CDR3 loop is CASSPTAAAGYEQYF. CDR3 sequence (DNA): TGTGCCAGCTCACCCACCGCGGCCGCGGGCTACGAGCAGTACTTC.

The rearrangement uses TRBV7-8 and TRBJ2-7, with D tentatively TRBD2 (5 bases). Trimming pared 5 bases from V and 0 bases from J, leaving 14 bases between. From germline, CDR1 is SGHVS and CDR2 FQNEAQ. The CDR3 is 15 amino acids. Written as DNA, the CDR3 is TGTGCCAGCAGCCCGCTTGAGCGGAGCTCCTACGAGCAGTACTTC. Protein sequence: CASSPLERSSYEQYF.